This TCR beta chain was identified in a study of CD8+ T cells in alopecia areata (dated by TCRdb to 2016 to 2019). General notes on the study: The treated patients took part in an open-label pilot trial in which moderate-to-severe alopecia areata was treated with oral tofacitinib at 5 to 10 mg twice daily. On the human side, TCRbeta sequencing was run on scalp tissue and on sorted CD4+ and CD8+ peripheral blood T cells from healthy controls and from alopecia areata patients with either patchy or totalis/universalis disease. Disease severity in treated patients was measured with the SALT score, which quantifies the percentage of affected scalp surface area. Patients on tofacitinib were biopsied at baseline and after 4 and 24 weeks of treatment, and several of the patients also had a later scalp biopsy. In both human patients and the C3H/HeJ mouse model, the study applied high-throughput TCRbeta sequencing to look at T cell clonal expansion in alopecia areata. Clonality in the scalp was compared among normal scalp (n=4), patchy alopecia areata scalp (n=8), and alopecia totalis/universalis scalp (n=8). Amplification of TCRbeta CDR3 regions was done by immunoSEQ multiplex PCR using 35 Vbeta forward primers and 13 Jbeta reverse primers. Patients received tofacitinib for 6 to 18 months and were then followed off drug for 6 months to check for delayed response and recurrence. RNA came from the PAXgene miRNA kit for fixed scalp, the miRNeasy kit for PBMCs, and the RNeasy kit for mouse skin. Broad study findings and their caveats: Compared with normal scalp, lesional scalp had higher clonality and more expanded CD8+ clones, particularly in alopecia totalis/universalis, a pattern that suggests antigenic drive. With tofacitinib, both scalp clonality and the number of expanded CD8+ clones among the top 100 scalp clones went down significantly. Compared with mice, TCR sequences shared between patients were less clear, possibly partly because of HLA diversity across the patient population. Because the treated cohort was small and had only one nonresponder, larger studies are needed to examine links between baseline CD8+ expansion and response. Unlike mouse skin, which is dominated by gammadelta T cells, normal human skin has resident alphabeta T cells that are also sequenced, and this complicates analysis of the scalp TCR repertoire. Many expanded lesional clones were found to persist in scalp and blood during tofacitinib treatment, and relapse after treatment cessation may be partly explained by this persistence.

To prepare the library, the immunoSEQ multiplex PCR assay was applied. RNA was extracted from all samples and reverse transcribed into cDNA, which served as template for TCR sequencing. First-strand cDNA was synthesized with SuperScript III using a 2:1 mix of oligo-dT and random hexamers. A synthetic immune receptor repertoire was used to gauge amplification bias, and whatever bias remained was removed computationally. The paper's processing steps were these. After raw reads were preprocessed to remove errors, the CDR3 was defined following IMGT conventions as running from the conserved cysteine to phenylalanine. To get clonality, Shannon entropy was normalized by log2 of the number of productive unique TCRs and the result was subtracted from 1. Whether scalp clones were CD4 or CD8 was inferred by matching scalp TCRbeta sequences against CD4 and CD8 repertoires sorted from blood. Not all clones reach the TCRdb copy of this immuneACCESS table, which keeps in-frame sequences only. Checked studies attribute under half of the gap to unresolved V genes and leave the rest unexplained. For V, J and clone size, that table is used; D and trimming come from the DNA. For this sample the table gives 150,000 to 200,000 clones, of which less than 70% were detected only once. Approximately 10% of the sample belongs to the ten largest clones.

V is cut back by 4 bases and J by 2 bases, with 5 bases in the junction unmatched. The CDR3 numbers 15 residues from cysteine through phenylalanine. CDR3 DNA only is kept here, 45 bases in frame from base 1. The germline V gene encodes CDR1 MGHDK and CDR2 SYGVNS. Reading the label with the study, this specimen's time point is: 20 to 30 weeks on oral tofacitinib. The treatment or condition label of this sample denotes: oral pan-JAK inhibitor, 5-10 mg twice daily. Lesional scalp punch biopsies and peripheral blood were collected from alopecia areata patients. PBMCs were separated by density centrifugation and stained for CD3, CD4 and CD8, after which CD4+ and CD8+ T cells were sorted on a FACSAria. As concerns this clone: Its specific antigen is unknown. Base qualities were left out, and no much larger clone turns up one base away.

The origin of this receptor is a human donor with alopecia areata. This material consisted of CD8+ T cells sorted from blood, taken at week 24, from a patient treated with tofacitinib. The rearrangement combines TRBV25-1 with TRBJ1-2, with TRBD1 identical over 9 junction bases. The CDR3 loop reads CASSAGQGLNYGYTF. The sequenced DNA: TGTGCCAGCAGTGCCGGACAGGGGTTGAACTATGGCTACACCTTC.